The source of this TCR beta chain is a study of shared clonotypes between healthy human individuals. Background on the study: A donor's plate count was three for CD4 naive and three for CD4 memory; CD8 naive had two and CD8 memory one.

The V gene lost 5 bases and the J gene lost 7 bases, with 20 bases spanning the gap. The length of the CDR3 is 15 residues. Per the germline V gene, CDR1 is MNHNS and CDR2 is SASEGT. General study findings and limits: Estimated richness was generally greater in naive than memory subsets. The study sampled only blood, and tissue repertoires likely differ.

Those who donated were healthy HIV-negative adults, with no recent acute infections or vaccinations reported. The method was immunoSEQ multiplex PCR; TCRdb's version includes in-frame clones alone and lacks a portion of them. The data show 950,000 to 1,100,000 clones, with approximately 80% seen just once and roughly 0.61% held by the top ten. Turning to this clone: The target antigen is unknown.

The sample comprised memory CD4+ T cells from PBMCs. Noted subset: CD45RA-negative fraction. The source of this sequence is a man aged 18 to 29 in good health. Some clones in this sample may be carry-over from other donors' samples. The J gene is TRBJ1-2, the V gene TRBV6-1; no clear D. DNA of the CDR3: TGTGCCAGCAGTTTTTCCGGGCTAGACCCTCTTGGCTACACCTTC. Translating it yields CASSFSGLDPLGYTF.